The present entry profiles one T cell receptor (beta chain) with its context. Its antigen is as yet unknown. Libraries were prepared by immunoSEQ multiplex PCR; TCRdb keeps only in-frame clonotypes and omits some of them. The sample has about 48,000 clones; around 80% are singletons. V shed 4 bases and J shed 5 bases, with 12 bases lying between them. This CDR3 spans 12 amino acids. Germline CDR1 SQVTM, CDR2 ANQGSEA. This sample is part of a study of OX40 agonist ivuxolimab in advanced cancers. Findings of the study overall: Expanded clones were, on average, more numerous among CD8+ T cells than CD4+.

The sample in question was CD4+ or CD8+ T cells sorted from blood, obtained in a trial of the OX40 agonist ivuxolimab. This TCR was recovered from an adult with an advanced solid tumor such as melanoma, head and neck, liver or kidney cancer. The chain joins TRBV29-1 to TRBJ2-7; TRBD1 is a possible D gene (5 bases). The CDR3 spells CSVVPGSDEQYF. The CDR3 DNA sequence: TGCAGCGTTGTACCAGGGTCCGACGAGCAGTACTTC.